This T cell receptor (beta chain) comes out of a study of cytomegalovirus exposure and HLA in healthy donors. Vbeta (60) and Jbeta (13) primers were used in the PCR. Measured with immunoSEQ multiplex PCR; TCRdb has only the in-frame clones, and not every one. The table lists over 85,000 clones, more than 75% of them singletons. Germline-derived CDR1 and CDR2 are SGHRS and YFSETQ. This CDR3 is built from 16 residues. V gave up 3 bases and J gave up 4 bases; unmatched junction bases: 6. Comments on this clone: Its antigen remains unidentified.

Study results and caveats: Productive rates of about 87% or about 30% were seen for most TCR beta V segments in an earlier analysis. Cytomegalovirus association was listed for 164 TCR beta chains.

The specimen was PBMCs. This sequence originates from a woman between 40 and 55 years old in good health and CMV-seronegative. The chain couples TRBV5-1 to TRBJ2-1; 11 bases fit TRBD2. The CDR3 nucleotides are TGCGCCAGCAGCTCCTTGACTAGCGGGGTTTACAATGAGCAGTTCTTC. Its protein product is CASSSLTSGVYNEQFF.